The source of this TCR beta chain is a study of cytotoxic CD8 clonotypes in ibrutinib-treated CLL. This clone was counted between two and nine times. Deletions cut 6 bases from V and 6 bases from J, with 18 bases between. Germline V lookup: CDR1 MDHEN, CDR2 SYDVKM. The CDR3 totals 16 residues. Only in-frame clones appear in the TCRdb table, and some are missing; sequencing was by immunoSEQ multiplex PCR. The data hold around 33,000 clones, with roughly 45% observed a single time. This receptor was taken from a human donor with chronic lymphocytic leukemia. V and J are TRBV28 and TRBJ1-6; tentatively, D is TRBD1 (6 bases). Sequences were derived from PBMCs, sampled before ibrutinib treatment. CDR3 sequence: CASSLTGQFSNSPLHF. The DNA for the CDR3 is TGTGCCAGCAGCCTTACCGGACAGTTTTCTAATTCACCCCTCCACTTT.